The entry below gives a single TCR beta chain sequence along with its context. Which antigen it targets is not known. There are no base qualities to consult, and no much larger clone falls within one base. The CDR3 runs 15 amino acids, cysteine and phenylalanine included. The entry retains the CDR3 DNA only, 45 bases that are in frame from base 1. V gives up 2 bases and J gives up 6 bases, and the segment between their germline ends measures 14 bases. Via the germline V gene, CDR1 is SGHDT and CDR2 YYEEEE. TCRbeta CDR3 regions were amplified from genomic DNA by means of the immunoSEQ Assay, a bias-controlled multiplex PCR. In the source study's methods: Within the assay, amplification of reference gene primers was used to estimate how many nucleated cells each sample contained. To quantify the absolute abundance of each unique TCRbeta CDR3 rearrangement, sequence reads were collapsed and filtered. For each sample, productive Simpson clonality was calculated as the square root of Simpson's diversity index across productive rearrangements. Drawn from immuneACCESS, this table holds only the in-frame rearrangements with V and J called that TCRdb kept. Clones are partly lost; checked studies trace under half to an unresolved V gene and leave the rest unexplained. V and J calls and clone size follow that table, whereas D and trimming were derived from the DNA. This sample has 70,000 to 95,000 clones in its table, and approximately 92% of those were observed once. The ten largest clones take up about 5% of the sample.

The data stem from a study of blood T cell repertoires in COVID-19 (TCRdb year 2020). For the study in its entirety: Collaborator samples came from the United States, Italy and Spain and covered acute and convalescent phases of COVID-19. The samples were drawn from two sources: the first 160 participants of the ongoing ImmuneRACE study, and 1,000 to 1,500 subjects contributed by 6 global collaborators. Where HLA class I and class II types were available, the types were taken from metadata supplied by the sample provider, not from assay-based typing. A de-identified subject ID, COVID-19 status, age in years and sex were almost always included in the sample metadata. Deeply sampled blood TCRbeta repertoires from subjects exposed to, actively infected with, or recovered from COVID-19 were included in the dataset. The repertoires were released in a freely available public database meant as a resource for research on the immune response to SARS-CoV-2. The prospective study material was composed of cDNA or gDNA derived from T cells, B-cell-depleted T cells, or PBMCs. Broader findings and caveats from the paper: Clinical and demographic metadata were provided uncurated, with the amount varying by source and participant.

The collaborating institutions used their own protocols to collect whole blood in K2EDTA tubes. For TCRbeta analysis, collaborators shipped samples as frozen whole blood, isolated PBMCs, or DNA extracted from either of those sample types. The sequenced material came from peripheral blood. The receptor chain draws on TRBV5-6 and TRBJ2-2; tentative D gene TRBD2, with 6 bases matching. The sequence was obtained from an elderly woman with active COVID-19. CDR3 sequence: CASSFRAGGAGELFF. Here is the DNA: TGTGCCAGCAGCTTTAGGGCAGGAGGGGCCGGGGAGCTGTTTTTT.